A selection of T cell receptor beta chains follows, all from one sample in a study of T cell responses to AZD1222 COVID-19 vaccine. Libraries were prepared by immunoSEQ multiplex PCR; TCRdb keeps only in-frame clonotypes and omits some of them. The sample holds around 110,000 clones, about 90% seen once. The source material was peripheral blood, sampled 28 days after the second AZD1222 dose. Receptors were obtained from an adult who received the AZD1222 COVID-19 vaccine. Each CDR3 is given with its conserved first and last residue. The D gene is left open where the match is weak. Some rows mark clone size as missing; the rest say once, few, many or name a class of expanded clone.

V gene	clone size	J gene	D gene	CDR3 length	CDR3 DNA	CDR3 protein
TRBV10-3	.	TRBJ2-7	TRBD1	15	TGTGCCATCAGTGAGTCGGGGACAGGGGACCCCGAGCAGTACTTC	CAISESGTGDPEQYF
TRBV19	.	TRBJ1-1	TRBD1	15	TGTGCCAGTAGTCCGCAGACAGGGGGCGGCTCCGAAGCTTTCTTT	CASSPQTGGGSEAFF
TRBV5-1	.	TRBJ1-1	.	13	TGCGCCAGCAGCATGACTGAGAACACTGAAGCTTTCTTT	CASSMTENTEAFF
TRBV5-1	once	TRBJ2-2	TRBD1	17	TGCGCCAGCAGCGAAGCCGTAACCCAGGGGGTCGCCGGGGAGCTGTTTTTT	CASSEAVTQGVAGELFF
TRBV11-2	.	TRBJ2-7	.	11	TGTGCCAGCAGCTTGCAATACGAGCAGTACTTC	CASSLQYEQYF
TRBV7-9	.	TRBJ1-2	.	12	TGTGCCAGCAGCCCAGTGACAGGTGGCTACACCTTC	CASSPVTGGYTF
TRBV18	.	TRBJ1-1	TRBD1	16	TGTGCCAGCTCACCACCCAGGACAGGGCTAAACACTGAAGCTTTCTTT	CASSPPRTGLNTEAFF
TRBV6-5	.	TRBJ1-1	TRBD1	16	TGTGCCAGCAGTTGGAGACAGGGGGCACGGAACACTGAAGCTTTCTTT	CASSWRQGARNTEAFF
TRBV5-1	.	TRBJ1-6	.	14	TGCGCCAGCAGCGCGGGACGGGATAATTCACCCCTCCACTTT	CASSAGRDNSPLHF
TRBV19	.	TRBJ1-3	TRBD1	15	TGTGCCAGTAGTTCACAGGGGAACTCTGGAAACACCATATATTTT	CASSSQGNSGNTIYF
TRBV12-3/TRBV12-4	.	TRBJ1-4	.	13	TGTGCCAGCAGTTTAGCGCCTGCTGAAAAACTGTTTTTT	CASSLAPAEKLFF
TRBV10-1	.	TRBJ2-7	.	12	TGCGCCAGCAGTGAGCCCCGTCGCGAGCAGTACTTC	CASSEPRREQYF
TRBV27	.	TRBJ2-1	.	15	TGTGCCAGCAGTTTATTCGGGGGCCAATACAATGAGCAGTTCTTC	CASSLFGGQYNEQFF
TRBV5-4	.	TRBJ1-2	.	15	TGTGCCAGCAGCGACCGGGGCGACGGCCCGTATGGCTACACCTTC	CASSDRGDGPYGYTF
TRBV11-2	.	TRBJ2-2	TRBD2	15	TGTGCCAGCAGCTTGACTAGCGGAAACACCGGGGAGCTGTTTTTT	CASSLTSGNTGELFF
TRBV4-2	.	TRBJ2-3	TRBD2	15	TGTGCCAGCAGCCAATACGGGGGGGTGGCAGATACGCAGTATTTT	CASSQYGGVADTQYF
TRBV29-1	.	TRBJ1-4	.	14	TGCAGCGTTGATGGGGGGACAACTAATGAAAAACTGTTTTTT	CSVDGGTTNEKLFF
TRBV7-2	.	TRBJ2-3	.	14	TGTGCCAGCAGCCCGGACTATTACACAGATACGCAGTATTTT	CASSPDYYTDTQYF
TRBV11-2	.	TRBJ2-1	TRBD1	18	TGTGCCAGCAGCTTAGTGGGTAGGGGGCCCAGCTCCTACAATGAGCAGTTCTTC	CASSLVGRGPSSYNEQFF
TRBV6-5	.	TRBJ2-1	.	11	TGTGCCAGCATTTGGCTGGAAGAGCAGTTCTTC	CASIWLEEQFF
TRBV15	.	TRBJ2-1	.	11	TGTGCCACCAGCGAAGAGAATGAGCAGTTCTTC	CATSEENEQFF
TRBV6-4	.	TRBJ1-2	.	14	TGTGCCAGCAGTGAAGACTCGGCGCCTGGTGGCTACACCTTC	CASSEDSAPGGYTF